A single sample is the source of the 20 T cell receptor beta chains below, sequenced in a study of breast tumors, draining lymph nodes, adjacent tissues. Each CDR3 protein is one row after TCRdb ran MiXCR on the multiplex PCR reads. The repertoire holds 250,000 or so distinct CDR3 sequences, with about 33% as singletons. Breast cancer patients provided tissue from their axillary draining lymph nodes. The sequencing sample was made of axillary lymph node tissue. These receptors all come from a female donor with breast cancer. Some clones in this sample may be carry-over from other donors' samples.

This clonotype was seen a few times. A clone one base away is much larger, so this may be a read error. V gene TRBV11-2 combines with J gene TRBJ2-5; 9 positions match TRBD2. CDR3 length equals 16 residues. Germline V gene sequence: CDR1 SGHAT, CDR2 FQNNGV. For the CDR3, the DNA is TGTGCCAGCAGCTTCCCCCCGGGACTAGCTCGAGGGACCCAGTGCTTC. Its translation is CASSFPPGLARGTQCF. The full variable domain, its missing parts supplied by reference TRBV11-2 and TRBJ2-5, is EAGVAQSPRYKIIEKRQSVAFWCNPISGHATLYWYQQILGQGPKLLIQFQNNGVVDDSQLPKDRFSAERLKGVDSTLKIQPAKLEDSAVYLCASSFPPGLARGTQCFGPGTRLLVL.

The chain employs TRBV27 and TRBJ1-4; maybe TRBD1 (5 bases). Germline V gene data show CDR1 as MNHEY and CDR2 as SMNVEV (reference sequence). V lost 6 bases and J 4 bases, leaving 12 bases between the germline ends. CDR3 length: 14 amino acids. CDR3 sequence: CASSLGGVNEKLFF. CDR3 nucleotides: TGTGCCAGCAGCCTCGGGGGGGTTAATGAAAAACTGTTTTTT.

This clonotype was recorded a few times. The chain combines TRBV20-1 with TRBJ1-1, with D hard to call. Germline CDR1 is DFQATT and CDR2 is SNEGSKA (reference sequence). V lost 6 bases, J lost 1 base, and 6 bases lay in between. This CDR3 region has 11 residues. The CDR3 protein is CSAGQNTEAFF. The CDR3 DNA reads as TGCAGTGCGGGCCAGAACACTGAAGCTTTCTTT.

This clonotype was counted only a few times. CDR3 amino acids: CASSLRSGTDQETQYF. CDR3 bases: TGTGCCAGCAGCTTACGTAGCGGGACGGACCAAGAGACCCAGTACTTC. This rearrangement joins TRBV11-2 to TRBJ2-5, with 8 bases fitting TRBD2. There are 16 residues in the CDR3. Germline V gene data show CDR1 as SGHAT and CDR2 as FQNNGV. V shed 2 bases and J 0 bases; nucleotides not matched to a gene: 5.

In its sample, this clonotype was seen many times. The J gene is TRBJ2-1, the V gene TRBV20-1; D gene unclear. The CDR3 runs to 11 residues. V was cut by 2 bases and J by 8 bases, with 7 bases left in between. Looked up from germline, CDR1 is DFQATT and CDR2 is SNEGSKA (reference sequence). The CDR3 nucleotides read TGCAGTGCTAGAAATAGGGATGAGCAGTTCTTC. Translating it yields CSARNRDEQFF.

This clonotype has at least ten counts. The rearrangement joins TRBV4-1 to TRBJ2-7, with 12 nucleotides matching TRBD2. CDR3 length equals 15 residues. Germline CDR1 MGHRA, CDR2 YSYEKL. The V segment lost 1 base and the J segment 6 bases; nucleotides outside the gene matches: 4. The CDR3 DNA reads TGCGCCAGCAGCCAAGGGCGACTAGCGGGAGTCGAGCAGTACTTC. Residues: CASSQGRLAGVEQYF.

The chain combines TRBV2 with TRBJ2-4, with TRBD2 matching 7 bases. Trimming at V came to 4 bases and at J to 6 bases, leaving 6 bases not matched to a gene. The germline CDR1 and CDR2 sequences are SNHLY and FYNNEI. This CDR3 spans 14 amino acids. This CDR3 reads CASSGTRGGNIQYF. The CDR3 DNA reads as TGTGCCAGCAGTGGGACTAGGGGTGGAAACATTCAGTACTTC.

As for this clonotype: A much larger clone sits a single nucleotide away, making a read error possible. The chain uses TRBV6-4 and TRBJ2-2; D is uncertain. Trimming stripped 4 bases from V and 0 bases from J, with 6 bases between. Germline values: CDR1 MRHNA, CDR2 SNTAGT. CDR3 length equals 14 residues. The chain's CDR3 is CASSVGPNTGELFF. The CDR3, as DNA: TGTGCCAGCAGTGTTGGTCCGAACACCGGGGAGCTGTTTTTT.

This clonotype was seen many times. The V gene is TRBV9, the J gene TRBJ2-3; 7 bases match TRBD1. J lost 6 bases, V lost 3 bases, and 13 bases had no gene match. CDR1 and CDR2 (germline): SGDLS, YYNGEE. This CDR3 contains 16 residues. The CDR3 reads CASSGPTGIDLDTQYF. The CDR3 DNA reads TGTGCCAGCAGCGGACCGACAGGGATCGATTTGGATACGCAGTATTTT.

This clonotype occurred many times. J is TRBJ1-3 and V is TRBV24-1; D not resolved. The V and J ends lost 4 bases and 0 bases respectively, with 6 bases between them. The CDR3 runs 14 residues. Germline CDR1 and CDR2: KGHDR and SFDVKD. The CDR3 nucleotides read TGTGCCACCAGTGACCACAGCTCTGGAAACACCATATATTTT. Translated, it gives CATSDHSSGNTIYF.

This clonotype came up many times. This chain uses TRBV2 with TRBJ1-3; D gene unclear. Trimming took off 5 bases at V and 0 bases at J, with 8 bases between the two ends. The CDR3 is 14 amino acids. Per germline, CDR1 SNHLY and CDR2 FYNNEI. Here the CDR3 DNA reads TGTGCCAGCAGTCCCCGGAGCTCTGGAAACACCATATATTTT. Amino acids: CASSPRSSGNTIYF.

In its sample, this clonotype was seen many times. V and J are TRBV7-8 and TRBJ2-7; 7 bases are shared with TRBD1. Looked up from germline, CDR1 is SGHVS and CDR2 is FQNEAQ. The CDR3 is made up of 15 amino acids. V shed 0 bases and J 2 bases; nucleotides not matched to a gene: 4. As DNA, the CDR3 is TGTGCCAGCAGCTTAGCTGGGACAGTTACCTACGAGCAGTACTTC. It codes for CASSLAGTVTYEQYF.

This clonotype was detected many times. The junction departs from germline at one end; a sequencing error may be responsible. The gene calls are TRBV5-4 and TRBJ2-7; D is ambiguous. The germline CDR1 and CDR2 sequences are SGHNT and YYREEE (reference sequence). The CDR3 totals 11 residues. The CDR3 region is CATGRQTELNF. CDR3 nucleotides: TGTGCCACCGGGCGGCAAACAGAACTAAACTTC.

The gene calls are TRBV24-1 and TRBJ2-1; TRBD2 aligns across 9 bases. V was clipped by 7 bases and J by 3 bases; unmatched bases: 6. This CDR3 region has 15 residues. Per the germline V gene, CDR1 is KGHDR and CDR2 is SFDVKD. The CDR3 here is CATSDGTSSYNEQFF. The CDR3 region has the DNA TGTGCCACCAGCGACGGGACTAGCAGCTACAATGAGCAGTTCTTC.

This sequence joins TRBV9 and TRBJ1-1; 7 bases are shared with TRBD1. This CDR3 region has 14 residues. Germline V CDR1 and CDR2: SGDLS, YYNGEE. Unmatched junction bases numbered 3, after V lost 3 bases and J lost 1 base. The CDR3 spells CASSGTGWNTEAFF. The CDR3 nucleotides read TGTGCCAGCAGCGGGACAGGTTGGAACACTGAAGCTTTCTTT. The variable domain in full, with the rest retrieved from reference TRBV9 and TRBJ1-1, is DSGVTQTPKHLITATGQRVTLRCSPRSGDLSVYWYQQSLDQGLQFLIQYYNGEERAKGNILERFSAQQFPDLHSELNLSSLELGDSALYFCASSGTGWNTEAFFGQGTRLTVV.

There are a few counts of this clonotype. CDR3 sequence (DNA): TGTGCCAGCAGCCAAGTCCGAGGGCTAGCCCCCTCTGGGGCCAACGTCCTGACTTTC. As protein: CASSQVRGLAPSGANVLTF. J is TRBJ2-6 and V is TRBV4-2, with D possibly matching TRBD2 (5 bases). The CDR3 has 19 residues. CDR1 and CDR2 from the germline V gene are LGHNA and YNFKEQ. V lost 1 base to trimming and J lost 0 bases, with 16 bases between them.

V is TRBV2 and J is TRBJ1-4, with D hard to call. Trimming cost V 6 bases and J 1 base, with 15 bases left between them. Germline V gene sequence: CDR1 SNHLY, CDR2 FYNNEI. CDR3 size: 16 residues. The CDR3 bases are TGTGCCAGCAGGTCGACGGGATCTCGAACTAATGAAAAACTGTTTTTT. Amino acid sequence: CASRSTGSRTNEKLFF.

This clonotype occurred many times. The V call is TRBV11-2, the J call TRBJ2-5; tentatively, D is TRBD1 (6 bases). Germline values: CDR1 SGHAT, CDR2 FQNNGV. V was shortened by 4 bases and J by 1 base, with 10 bases between the two germline ends. This CDR3 comprises 14 residues. CDR3 sequence reads: CASSYGQPQETQYF. CDR3 DNA sequence: TGTGCCAGCAGCTATGGACAGCCCCAAGAGACCCAGTACTTC. The full variable domain, rest sourced from reference TRBV11-2 and TRBJ2-5, is EAGVAQSPRYKIIEKRQSVAFWCNPISGHATLYWYQQILGQGPKLLIQFQNNGVVDDSQLPKDRFSAERLKGVDSTLKIQPAKLEDSAVYLCASSYGQPQETQYFGPGTRLLVL.

This clonotype was counted at least ten times. V and J are TRBV9 and TRBJ2-7; D gene unclear. This CDR3 is built from 13 residues. The V gene's germline CDR1 is SGDLS and CDR2 YYNGEE. V was clipped by 3 bases and J by 4 bases, with 11 bases between them. CDR3 nucleotide sequence: TGTGCCAGCAGCGCCCCGTGGGCGTACGAGCAGTACTTC. Translating gives CASSAPWAYEQYF.

This clonotype was seen repeatedly, ten times or more. The chain recombines TRBV7-2 with TRBJ2-3; TRBD1 aligns across 8 bases. Germline CDR1 and CDR2: SGHTA and FQGNSA. J was trimmed by 1 base and V by 5 bases; bases with no gene match: 5. CDR3 size: 15 residues. The CDR3 bases are TGTGCCAGCAGCGAAGTGGGACAGGGCACAGATACGCAGTATTTT. Encoded protein: CASSEVGQGTDTQYF. Variable domain in full (rest from reference TRBV7-2 and TRBJ2-3): GAGVSQSPSNKVTEKGKDVELRCDPISGHTALYWYRQSLGQGLEFLIYFQGNSAPDKSGLPSDRFSAERTGGSVSTLTIQRTQQEDSAVYLCASSEVGQGTDTQYFGPGTRLTVL.